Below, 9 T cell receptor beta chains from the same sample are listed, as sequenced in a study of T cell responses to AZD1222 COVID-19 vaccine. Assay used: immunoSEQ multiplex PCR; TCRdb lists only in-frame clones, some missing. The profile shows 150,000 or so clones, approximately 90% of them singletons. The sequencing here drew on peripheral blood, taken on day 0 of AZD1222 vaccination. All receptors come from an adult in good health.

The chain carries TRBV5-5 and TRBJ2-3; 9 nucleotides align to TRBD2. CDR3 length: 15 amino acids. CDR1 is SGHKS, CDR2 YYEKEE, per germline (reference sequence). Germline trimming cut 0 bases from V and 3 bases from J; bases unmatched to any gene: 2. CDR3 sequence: CASSLVLAGTDTQYF. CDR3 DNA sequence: TGTGCCAGCAGCTTGGTGCTAGCGGGAACAGATACGCAGTATTTT.

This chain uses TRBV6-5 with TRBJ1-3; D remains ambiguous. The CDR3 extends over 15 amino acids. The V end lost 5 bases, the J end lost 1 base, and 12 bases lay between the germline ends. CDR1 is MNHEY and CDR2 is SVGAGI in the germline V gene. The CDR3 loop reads CASSPDWGSGNTIYF. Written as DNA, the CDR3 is TGTGCCAGCAGTCCCGATTGGGGTTCTGGAAACACCATATATTTT.

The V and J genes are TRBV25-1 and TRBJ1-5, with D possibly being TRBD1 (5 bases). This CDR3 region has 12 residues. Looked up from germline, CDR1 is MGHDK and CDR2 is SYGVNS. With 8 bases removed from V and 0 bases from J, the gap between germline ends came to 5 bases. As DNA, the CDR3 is TGTGCCAGCGGACATAGCAATCAGCCCCAGCATTTT. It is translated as CASGHSNQPQHF.

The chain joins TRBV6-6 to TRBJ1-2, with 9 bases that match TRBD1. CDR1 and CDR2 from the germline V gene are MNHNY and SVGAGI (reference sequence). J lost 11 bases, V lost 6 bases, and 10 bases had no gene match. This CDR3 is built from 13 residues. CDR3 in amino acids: CASRSGTGRVYTF. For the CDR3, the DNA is TGTGCCAGCAGATCCGGGACAGGGAGAGTGTACACCTTC.

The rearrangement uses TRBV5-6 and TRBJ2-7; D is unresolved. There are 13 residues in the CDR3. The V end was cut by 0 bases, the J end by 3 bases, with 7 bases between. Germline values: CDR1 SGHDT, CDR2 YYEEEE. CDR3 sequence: CASSLGVNYEQYF. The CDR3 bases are TGTGCCAGCAGCTTGGGCGTAAACTACGAGCAGTACTTC.

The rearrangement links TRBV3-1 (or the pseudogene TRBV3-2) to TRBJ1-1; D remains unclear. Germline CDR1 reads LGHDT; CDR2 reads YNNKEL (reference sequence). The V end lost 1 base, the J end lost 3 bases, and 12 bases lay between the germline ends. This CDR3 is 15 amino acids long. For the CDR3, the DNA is TGTGCCAGCAGCCAAGGGCTTGTGGGAGACACTGAAGCTTTCTTT. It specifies CASSQGLVGDTEAFF.

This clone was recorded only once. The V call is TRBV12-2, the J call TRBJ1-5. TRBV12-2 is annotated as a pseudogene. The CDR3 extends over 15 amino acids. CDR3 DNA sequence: TGTGCAAGTCGCTTAGTGCGGGGGGCAAAACAGCCCCAGCATTTT. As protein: CASRLVRGAKQPQHF.

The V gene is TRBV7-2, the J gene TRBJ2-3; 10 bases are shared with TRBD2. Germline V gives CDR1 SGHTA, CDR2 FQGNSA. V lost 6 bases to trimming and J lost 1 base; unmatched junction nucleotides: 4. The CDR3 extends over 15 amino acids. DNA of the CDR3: TGTGCCAGCAGGCGGACTAGCGGCCGCACAGATACGCAGTATTTT. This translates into CASRRTSGRTDTQYF.

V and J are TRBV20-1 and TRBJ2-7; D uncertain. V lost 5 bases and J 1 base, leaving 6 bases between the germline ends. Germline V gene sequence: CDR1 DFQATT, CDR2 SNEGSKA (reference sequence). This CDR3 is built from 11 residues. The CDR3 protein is CSAPDSYEQYF. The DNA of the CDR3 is TGCAGTGCTCCTGATTCCTACGAGCAGTACTTC.